This note documents a single TCR beta chain sequence. Its antigen is as yet unknown. These data come from a study of cytomegalovirus exposure and HLA in healthy donors. CDR3 length equals 16 residues. The ends were cut back, 1 base at V and 0 bases at J, with 12 bases in the middle. Germline-derived CDR1 and CDR2 are SGHAT and FQNNGV. Findings and caveats of the study: Exclusion applied to some V segments, including TRBV6-2 and TRBV6-3, as they were indistinguishable. Further analysis was carried out later, and it showed several of the most significant clusters appearing linked to common viral pathogens.

Primers: 60 Vbeta forward and 13 Jbeta reverse. In the original workflow: The authors later counted tens of millions of unique TCR beta chains, some 9.9 million of them shared. The repertoire was sequenced with immunoSEQ multiplex PCR; TCRdb's copy has only in-frame clones and lacks some. That table gives V, J and clone size, and the DNA gave D and trimming. The sample carries around 250,000 clones, around 80% recorded once. Sequenced: PBMCs. The chain couples TRBV11-2 to TRBJ1-2; D not certain. This clonotype originated in an older woman in good health and CMV-seropositive. Here the CDR3 DNA reads TGTGCCAGCAGCTTAGTACCTAGACTGACTAACTATGGCTACACCTTC. Translating it yields CASSLVPRLTNYGYTF. The complete variable domain, with remaining parts taken from reference TRBV11-2 and TRBJ1-2, reads EAGVAQSPRYKIIEKRQSVAFWCNPISGHATLYWYQQILGQGPKLLIQFQNNGVVDDSQLPKDRFSAERLKGVDSTLKIQPAKLEDSAVYLCASSLVPRLTNYGYTFGSGTRLTVV.